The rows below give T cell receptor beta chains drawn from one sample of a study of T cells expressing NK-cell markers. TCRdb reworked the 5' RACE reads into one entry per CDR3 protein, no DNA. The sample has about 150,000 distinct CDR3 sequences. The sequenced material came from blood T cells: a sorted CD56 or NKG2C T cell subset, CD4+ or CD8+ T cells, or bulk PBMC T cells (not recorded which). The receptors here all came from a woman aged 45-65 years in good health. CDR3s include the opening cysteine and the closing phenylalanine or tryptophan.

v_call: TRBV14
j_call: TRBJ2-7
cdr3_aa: CASSPLRQGGTYEQYF

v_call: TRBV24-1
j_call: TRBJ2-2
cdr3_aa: CATNWAGELFF

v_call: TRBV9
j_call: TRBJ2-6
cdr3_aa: CASSVPKTSGSVSGANVLTF

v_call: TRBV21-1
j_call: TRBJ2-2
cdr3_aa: CASSKGTTGELFF

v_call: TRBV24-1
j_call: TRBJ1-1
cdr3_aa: CATSDKDRPNTEAFF

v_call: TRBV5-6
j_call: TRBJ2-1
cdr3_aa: CASSVSGRWDEQFF

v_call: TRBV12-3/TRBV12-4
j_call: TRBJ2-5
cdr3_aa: CASSHSGRPFSRQETQYF

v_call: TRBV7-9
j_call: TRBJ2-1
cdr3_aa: CASSKGSGREQFF

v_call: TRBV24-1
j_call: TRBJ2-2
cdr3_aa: CATSEDRGRTGELFF

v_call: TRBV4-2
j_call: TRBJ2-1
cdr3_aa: CASSQGPGTSGISEQFF

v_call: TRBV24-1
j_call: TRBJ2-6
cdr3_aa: CATREGIAGANVLTF

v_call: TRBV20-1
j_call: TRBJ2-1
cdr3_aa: CSARDSVVTSGRIYNEQFF

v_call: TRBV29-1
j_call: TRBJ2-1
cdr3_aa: CSVELLARNEQFF

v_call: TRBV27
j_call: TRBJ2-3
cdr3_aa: CASSSGADTQYF

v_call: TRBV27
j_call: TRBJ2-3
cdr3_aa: CASSLYSGNRVDTQYF

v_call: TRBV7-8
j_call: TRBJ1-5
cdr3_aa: CASSDRTGGEDYSNQPQHF

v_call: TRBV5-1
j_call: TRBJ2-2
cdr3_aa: CASSKGLAGAVGELFF

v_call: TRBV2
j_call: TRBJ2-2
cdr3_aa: CASSAPGYGELFF

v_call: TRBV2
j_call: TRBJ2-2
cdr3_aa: CASSDAVYTGELFF

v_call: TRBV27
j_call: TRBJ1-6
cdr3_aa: CASRAAGHSPLHF

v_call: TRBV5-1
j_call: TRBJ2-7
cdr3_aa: CASSLADPTYEQYF

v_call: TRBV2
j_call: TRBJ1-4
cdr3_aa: CASSELTVTNEKLFF

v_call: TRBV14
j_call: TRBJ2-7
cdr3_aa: CASSQLGQVNYEQYF

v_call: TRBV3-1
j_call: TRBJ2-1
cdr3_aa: CASSQDQATLNEQFF

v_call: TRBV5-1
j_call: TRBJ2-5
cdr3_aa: CASSPGQGALWTQYF

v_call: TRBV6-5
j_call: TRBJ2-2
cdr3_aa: CASSPWWAGDPGELFF

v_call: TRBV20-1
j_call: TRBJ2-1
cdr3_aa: CSAPNFETSGMSSYNEQFF

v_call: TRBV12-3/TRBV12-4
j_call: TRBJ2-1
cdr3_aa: CASSPAAGTSAYNEQFF

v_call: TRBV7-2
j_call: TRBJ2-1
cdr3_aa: CASSTETRLPYNEQFF

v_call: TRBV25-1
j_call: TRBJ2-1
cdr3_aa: CASTQAGWNEQFF

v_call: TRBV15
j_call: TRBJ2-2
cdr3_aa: CATSRAGETGELFF

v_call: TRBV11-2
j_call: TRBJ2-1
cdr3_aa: CASSSLAAYNEQFF

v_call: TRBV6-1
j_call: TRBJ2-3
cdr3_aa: CASRLAGGTDTQYF

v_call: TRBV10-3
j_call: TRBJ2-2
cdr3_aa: CAISDAAGDSGRAWTGELFF

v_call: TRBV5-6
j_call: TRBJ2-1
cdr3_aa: CASSLGSPTLNEQFF

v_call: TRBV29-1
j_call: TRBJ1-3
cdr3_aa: CSVASGNTIYF

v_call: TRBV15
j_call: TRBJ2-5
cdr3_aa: CATSSLGGEETQYF

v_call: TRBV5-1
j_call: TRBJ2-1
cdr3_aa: CASIVRTSGNNEQFF

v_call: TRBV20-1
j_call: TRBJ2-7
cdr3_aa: CSARATTSYEQYF

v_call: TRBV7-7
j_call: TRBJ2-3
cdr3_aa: CASSPGQGDTDTQYF

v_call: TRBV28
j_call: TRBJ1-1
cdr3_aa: CASSPTGERLTEAFF

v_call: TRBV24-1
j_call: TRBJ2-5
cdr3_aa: CATSDSQGEETQYF

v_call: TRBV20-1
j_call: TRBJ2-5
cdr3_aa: CSARGARDSPETQYF

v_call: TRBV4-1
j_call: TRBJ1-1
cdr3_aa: CASSRSWDKAFF

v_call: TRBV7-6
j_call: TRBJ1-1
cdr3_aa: CASSSGQGSNTEAFF

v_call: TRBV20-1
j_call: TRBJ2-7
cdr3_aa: CSARDPFTSGNSYEQYF

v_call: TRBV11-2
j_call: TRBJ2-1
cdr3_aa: CASSQPGLGMGFF

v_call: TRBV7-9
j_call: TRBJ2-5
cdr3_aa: CASSLIRSQETQYF

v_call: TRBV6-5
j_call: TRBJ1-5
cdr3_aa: CASSSGTGVDQPQHF

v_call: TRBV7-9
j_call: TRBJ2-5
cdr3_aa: CASSSPPSQETQYF

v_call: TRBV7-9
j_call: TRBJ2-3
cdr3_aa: CASSLGRGSLTDTQYF

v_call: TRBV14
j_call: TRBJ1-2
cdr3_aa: CASSQDSGNYGYTF

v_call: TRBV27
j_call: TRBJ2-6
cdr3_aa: CASSAGLAENSGANVLTF